This record looks at one TCR beta chain sequence and its context. There is no known antigen for this receptor. Within one base of it there is no much larger clone, and no base qualities were kept. The sample is drawn from a study of CD8+ T cells in alopecia areata (dated by TCRdb to 2016 to 2018). Study-wide context: The treated patients took part in an open-label pilot trial in which moderate-to-severe alopecia areata was treated with oral tofacitinib at 5 to 10 mg twice daily. Tofacitinib was administered for 6 to 18 months, and 6 months of follow-up off drug were then conducted to assess delayed response and recurrence. For the treated patients, the SALT score, which quantifies what percentage of scalp surface area is affected, served as the measure of disease severity. In both human patients and the C3H/HeJ mouse model, the study applied high-throughput TCRbeta sequencing to look at T cell clonal expansion in alopecia areata. On the human side, TCRbeta sequencing was run on scalp tissue and on sorted CD4+ and CD8+ peripheral blood T cells from healthy controls and from alopecia areata patients with either patchy or totalis/universalis disease. Biopsies were taken from tofacitinib-treated patients at baseline and again at 4 and 24 weeks into treatment, and several of those patients also had a later scalp biopsy. Scalp clonality was compared across normal scalp (n=4), patchy alopecia areata scalp (n=8), and alopecia totalis/universalis scalp (n=8). RNA was extracted with the PAXgene miRNA kit for fixed scalp, the miRNeasy kit for PBMCs, and the RNeasy kit for mouse skin. immunoSEQ multiplex PCR using 35 Vbeta forward primers and 13 Jbeta reverse primers was used to amplify TCRbeta CDR3 regions.

Beyond this particular receptor, the publication reports: Unlike mouse skin, where gammadelta T cells dominate, normal human skin contains resident alphabeta T cells that get sequenced too, which complicates analysis of the scalp TCR repertoire. The treated cohort was small, with a single nonresponder, so links between baseline CD8+ expansion and response need larger studies. TCR sequences shared between patients were less clear than in mice, possibly partly because of HLA diversity in the patient population. Many expanded lesional clones persisted in scalp and blood during tofacitinib treatment, which may partly explain relapse after stopping treatment. Compared with normal scalp, lesional scalp had higher clonality and more expanded CD8+ clones, particularly in alopecia totalis/universalis, a pattern that suggests antigenic drive. Tofacitinib significantly lowered scalp clonality and the number of expanded CD8+ clones among the top 100 scalp clones.

Receptor libraries were prepared by the immunoSEQ multiplex PCR assay. To provide template for TCR sequencing, every sample had RNA extracted and reverse transcribed into cDNA. SuperScript III was used for first-strand cDNA synthesis, primed with a 2:1 mix of oligo-dT and random hexamers. A synthetic immune receptor repertoire was used to measure amplification bias, and any remaining bias was corrected computationally. The authors' analysis ran thus. Raw reads were preprocessed to remove errors, and CDR3 was defined by IMGT conventions from the conserved cysteine to phenylalanine. Clonality was computed by normalizing Shannon entropy by log2 of the number of productive unique TCRs and subtracting the result from 1. Whether scalp clones were CD4 or CD8 was inferred by matching scalp TCRbeta sequences against CD4 and CD8 repertoires sorted from blood. TCRdb holds this immuneACCESS table with in-frame rearrangements only. Some clones are missing; in checked studies, unresolved V genes explain under half, and the rest has no known cause. That table gives V, J and clone size, and the DNA gave D and trimming. The sample profile shows roughly 200,000 clones; around half of them were found once. Together, the top ten hold 9.5% to 14% of the sample.

The sample's time point label, in plain terms: less than 30 weeks on oral tofacitinib. This sample's treatment or condition label indicates: oral pan-JAK inhibitor, 5-10 mg twice daily. Lesional scalp punch biopsies and peripheral blood were obtained from alopecia areata patients. PBMCs were separated by density centrifugation and stained for CD3, CD4 and CD8, after which CD4+ and CD8+ T cells were sorted on a FACSAria. V loses 6 bases, J loses 4 bases, and the germline ends lie 13 bases apart. There are 13 amino acids in the CDR3, from cysteine to phenylalanine inclusive. The kept DNA is CDR3 alone, 39 bases in frame from the first base. CDR1 and CDR2 are drawn from the germline V gene (reference sequence): MNHEY, SMNVEV.

Specimen: CD8+ T cells sorted from blood, collected at week 24, from a patient treated with tofacitinib. The chain is assembled from TRBV27 and TRBJ2-7; TRBD1 might be the D gene, on 6 matching bases. The receptor was derived from a human donor with alopecia areata. The nucleotides read TGTGCCAGCAGCCCAGGGGCGTTGTACGAGCAGTACTTC. Translated, it reads CASSPGALYEQYF.